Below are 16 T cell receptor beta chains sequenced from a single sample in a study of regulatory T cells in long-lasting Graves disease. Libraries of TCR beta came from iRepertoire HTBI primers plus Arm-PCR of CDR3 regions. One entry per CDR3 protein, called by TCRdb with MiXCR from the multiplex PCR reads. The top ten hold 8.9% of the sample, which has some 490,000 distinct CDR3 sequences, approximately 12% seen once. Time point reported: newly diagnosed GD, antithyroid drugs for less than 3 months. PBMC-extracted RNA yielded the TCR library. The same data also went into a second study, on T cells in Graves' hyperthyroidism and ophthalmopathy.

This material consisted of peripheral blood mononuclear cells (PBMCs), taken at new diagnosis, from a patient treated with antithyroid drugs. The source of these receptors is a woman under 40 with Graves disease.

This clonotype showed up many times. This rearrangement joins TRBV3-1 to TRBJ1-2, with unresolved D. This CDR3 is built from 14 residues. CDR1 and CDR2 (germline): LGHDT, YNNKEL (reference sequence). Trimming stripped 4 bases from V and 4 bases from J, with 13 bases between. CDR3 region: CASSPRTGTYGYTF. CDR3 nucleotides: TGTGCCAGCAGCCCCCGGACTGGAACCTATGGCTACACCTTC.

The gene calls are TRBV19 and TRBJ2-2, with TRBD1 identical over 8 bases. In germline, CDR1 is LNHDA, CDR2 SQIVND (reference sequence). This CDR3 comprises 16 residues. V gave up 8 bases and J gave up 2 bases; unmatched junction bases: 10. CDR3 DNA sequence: TGTGCCAGTCAACAGCGACAGGGGTATAACACCGGGGAGCTGTTTTTT. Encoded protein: CASQQRQGYNTGELFF.

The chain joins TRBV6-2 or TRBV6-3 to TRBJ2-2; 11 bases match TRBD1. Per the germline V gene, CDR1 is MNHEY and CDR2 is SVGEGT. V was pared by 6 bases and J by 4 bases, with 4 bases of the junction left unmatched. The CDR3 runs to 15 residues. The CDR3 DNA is TGTGCCAGCAGGGGGACAGGGGGATTCACCGGGGAGCTGTTTTTT. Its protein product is CASRGTGGFTGELFF.

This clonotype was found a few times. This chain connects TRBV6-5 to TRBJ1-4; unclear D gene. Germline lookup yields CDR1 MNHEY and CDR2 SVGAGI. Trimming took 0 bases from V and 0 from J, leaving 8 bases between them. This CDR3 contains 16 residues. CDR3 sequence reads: CASSYSWAATNEKLFF. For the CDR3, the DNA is TGTGCCAGCAGTTACTCTTGGGCAGCAACTAATGAAAAACTGTTTTTT.

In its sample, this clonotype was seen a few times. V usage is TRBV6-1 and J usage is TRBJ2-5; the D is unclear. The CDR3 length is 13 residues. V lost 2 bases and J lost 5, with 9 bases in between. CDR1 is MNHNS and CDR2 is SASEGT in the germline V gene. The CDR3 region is CASSEQFMETQYF. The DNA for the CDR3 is TGTGCCAGCAGTGAACAATTTATGGAGACCCAGTACTTC.

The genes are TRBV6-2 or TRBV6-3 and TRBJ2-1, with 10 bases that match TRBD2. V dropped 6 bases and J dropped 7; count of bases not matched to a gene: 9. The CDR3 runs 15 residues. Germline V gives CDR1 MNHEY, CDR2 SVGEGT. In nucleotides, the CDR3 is TGTGCCAGCAGCCATCTAGCGGGAGTGAGGAATGAGCAGTTCTTC. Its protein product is CASSHLAGVRNEQFF.

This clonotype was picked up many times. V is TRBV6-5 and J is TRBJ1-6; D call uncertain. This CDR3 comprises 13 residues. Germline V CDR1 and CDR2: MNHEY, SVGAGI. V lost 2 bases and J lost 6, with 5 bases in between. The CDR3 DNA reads TGTGCCAGCAGTTACAAGGTTAATTCACCCCTCCACTTT. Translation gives CASSYKVNSPLHF.

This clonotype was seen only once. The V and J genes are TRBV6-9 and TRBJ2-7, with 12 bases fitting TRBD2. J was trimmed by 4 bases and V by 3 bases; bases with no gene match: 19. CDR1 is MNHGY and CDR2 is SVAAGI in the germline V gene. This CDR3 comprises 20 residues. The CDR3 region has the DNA TGTGCCAGCAGTTACTTTCGACTAGCGGGAGATTATCTTAGGGCTTACGAGCAGTACTTC. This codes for CASSYFRLAGDYLRAYEQYF.

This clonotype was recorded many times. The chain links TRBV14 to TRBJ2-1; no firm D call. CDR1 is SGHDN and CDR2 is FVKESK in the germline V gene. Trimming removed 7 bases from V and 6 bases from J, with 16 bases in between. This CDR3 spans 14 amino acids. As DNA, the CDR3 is TGTGCCAGCATGGTTTCGACTTCCATCAATGAGCAGTTCTTC. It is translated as CASMVSTSINEQFF.

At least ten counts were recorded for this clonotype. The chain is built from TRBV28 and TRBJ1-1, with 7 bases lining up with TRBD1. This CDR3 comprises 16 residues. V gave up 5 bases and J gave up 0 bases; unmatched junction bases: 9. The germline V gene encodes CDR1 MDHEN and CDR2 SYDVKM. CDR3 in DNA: TGTGCCAGCAGTCTAAGTAGGGACAGCCTGAACACTGAAGCTTTCTTT. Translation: CASSLSRDSLNTEAFF.

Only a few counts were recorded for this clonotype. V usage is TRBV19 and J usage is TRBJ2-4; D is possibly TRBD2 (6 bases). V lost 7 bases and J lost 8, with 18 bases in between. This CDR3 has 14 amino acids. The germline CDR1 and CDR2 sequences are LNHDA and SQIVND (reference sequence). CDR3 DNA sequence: TGTGCCAGTACCGGGACTTTCCCCCGGGACATTCAGTACTTC. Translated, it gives CASTGTFPRDIQYF.

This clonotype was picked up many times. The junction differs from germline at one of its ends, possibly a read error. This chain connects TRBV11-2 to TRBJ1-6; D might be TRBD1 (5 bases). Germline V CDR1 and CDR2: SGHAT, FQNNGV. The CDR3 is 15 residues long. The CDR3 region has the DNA TGTGCCAGCAGTTTAGACAGCTCCTATAATTCACCCCTCCACTTT. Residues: CASSLDSSYNSPLHF.

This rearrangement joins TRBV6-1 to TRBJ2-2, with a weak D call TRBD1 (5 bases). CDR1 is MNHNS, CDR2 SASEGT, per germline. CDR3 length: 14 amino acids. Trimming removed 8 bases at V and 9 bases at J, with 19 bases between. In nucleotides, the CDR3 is TGTGCCAGCGGTCACTCAGGGAACCCCCGGGAGCTGTTTTTT. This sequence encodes CASGHSGNPRELFF.

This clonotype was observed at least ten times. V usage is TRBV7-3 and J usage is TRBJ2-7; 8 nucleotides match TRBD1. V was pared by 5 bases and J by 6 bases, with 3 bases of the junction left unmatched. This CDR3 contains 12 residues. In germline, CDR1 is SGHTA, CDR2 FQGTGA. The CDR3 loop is CASSTTGGEQYF. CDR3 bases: TGTGCCAGCAGCACCACAGGGGGCGAGCAGTACTTC. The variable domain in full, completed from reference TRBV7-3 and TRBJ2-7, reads GAGVSQTPSNKVTEKGKYVELRCDPISGHTALYWYRQSLGQGPEFLIYFQGTGAADDSGLPNDRFFAVRPEGSVSTLKIQRTERGDSAVYLCASSTTGGEQYFGPGTRLTVT.

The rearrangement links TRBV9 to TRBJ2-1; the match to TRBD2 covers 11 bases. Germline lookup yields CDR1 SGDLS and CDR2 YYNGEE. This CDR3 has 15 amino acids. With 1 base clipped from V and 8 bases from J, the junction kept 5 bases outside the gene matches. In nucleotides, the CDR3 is TGTGCCAGCAGCGTAATGACTAGCGGGAAACATGAGCAGTTCTTC. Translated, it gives CASSVMTSGKHEQFF.

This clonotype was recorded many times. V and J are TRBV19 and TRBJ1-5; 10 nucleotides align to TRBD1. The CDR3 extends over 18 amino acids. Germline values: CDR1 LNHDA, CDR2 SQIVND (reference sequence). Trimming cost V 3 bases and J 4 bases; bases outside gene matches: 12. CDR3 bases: TGTGCCAGTAGTATCGGGACAGGGGACTTGTCTAGTAATCAGCCCCAGCATTTT. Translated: CASSIGTGDLSSNQPQHF. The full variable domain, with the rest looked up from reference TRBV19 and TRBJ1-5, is DGGITQSPKYLFRKEGQNVTLSCEQNLNHDAMYWYRQDPGQGLRLIYYSQIVNDFQKGDIAEGYSVSREKKESFPLTVTSAQKNPTAFYLCASSIGTGDLSSNQPQHFGDGTRLSIL.